This TCR beta chain was sequenced for a study of long-term antiretroviral therapy in people with HIV. Germline V gives CDR1 LNHDA, CDR2 SQIVND (reference sequence). V lost 6 bases and J 2 bases, leaving 5 bases between the germline ends. This CDR3 is built from 13 residues. General study results and limits: HIV repertoires showed narrower CDR3 length ranges than controls. Whichever time point was examined, clones expanded before ART dominated the repertoire.

Runs used v3.0 of the immunoSEQ assay and were done at survey level. What sequencing targeted per sample was about 35,000-55,000 T-cell genomes. Data came from immunoSEQ multiplex PCR; TCRdb stores just in-frame clones and leaves some out. The sample consists of roughly 18,000 clones, about 89% of them appearing once. Of note for this clone: Its target is unknown.

This TCR was sampled from a middle-aged woman with HIV. The chain couples TRBV19 to TRBJ2-6; D ambiguous. The sample consisted of unsorted PBMCs, taken 0.6 years after starting antiretroviral therapy. CDR3 residues: CASSRPGANVLTF. In DNA, the CDR3 is TGTGCCAGTAGCAGACCTGGGGCCAACGTCCTGACTTTC.